These 23 T cell receptor beta chains came from one sample sequenced in a study of T cell repertoires in cytomegalovirus infection. In TCRdb, the reads were re-called with MiXCR into one record per CDR3 protein. The repertoire holds roughly 720,000 distinct CDR3 sequences, with 35% to 45% as singletons. Sequences were obtained from PBMCs. The receptors derive from a human donor in good health (CMV status not recorded). Some clones in this sample may be carry-over from other donors' samples.

The rearrangement joins TRBV7-2 to TRBJ1-3, with D unclear. The V gene lost 4 bases and the J gene lost 0 bases, with 13 bases spanning the gap. The length of the CDR3 is 16 residues. Germline CDR1 and CDR2: SGHTA and FQGNSA. The CDR3 reads CASSSPQESSGNTIYF. The CDR3 coding sequence is TGTGCCAGCAGCTCGCCTCAGGAAAGCTCTGGAAACACCATATATTTT.

The genes are TRBV7-2 and TRBJ1-1; possibly TRBD1 for D (5 bases). The germline V and J ends were trimmed by 4 bases and 7 bases, with 13 bases remaining between them. Germline CDR1 is SGHTA and CDR2 is FQGNSA. The CDR3 is 13 residues long. The CDR3: CASSSVWGDEAFF. CDR3 sequence (DNA): TGTGCCAGCAGCTCCGTTTGGGGGGATGAAGCTTTCTTT.

There are a few counts of this clonotype. The chain carries TRBV12-3 or TRBV12-4 and TRBJ2-7; D possibly uses TRBD1 or TRBD2 (5 bases each). This CDR3 has 17 amino acids. V lost 6 bases, J lost 2 bases, and 23 bases lay in between. The CDR3 loop reads CASSPFSPGLGAYEQYF. In DNA form, the CDR3 reads TGTGCCAGCAGCCCCTTCTCCCCGGGGTTAGGGGCCTACGAGCAGTACTTC.

In this sample, this clonotype turned up a few times. This rearrangement joins TRBV7-2 to TRBJ2-7, with 10 nucleotides matching TRBD2. J lost 12 bases, V lost 5 bases, and 10 bases had no gene match. Germline V CDR1 and CDR2: SGHTA, FQGNSA. The length of the CDR3 is 13 residues. The CDR3 loop is CASSVEPTSGVYF. CDR3 nucleotides: TGTGCCAGCAGCGTAGAACCCACTAGCGGGGTGTACTTC. The entire variable domain, with the rest obtained from reference TRBV7-2 and TRBJ2-7, is as follows: GAGVSQSPSNKVTEKGKDVELRCDPISGHTALYWYRQSLGQGLEFLIYFQGNSAPDKSGLPSDRFSAERTGGSVSTLTIQRTQQEDSAVYLCASSVEPTSGVYFGPGTRLTVT.

This clonotype was found many times. The rearrangement links TRBV7-2 to TRBJ2-7; D not resolved. This CDR3 is 15 amino acids long. With 2 bases removed from V and 4 bases from J, the gap between germline ends came to 15 bases. The germline gives CDR1 SGHTA, CDR2 FQGNSA. CDR3 amino acids: CASSLKSRLTYEQYF. The CDR3 DNA sequence: TGTGCCAGCAGCTTAAAATCGCGGCTAACTTACGAGCAGTACTTC.

The genes are TRBV28 and TRBJ2-7; 7 nucleotides match TRBD2. After removal of 6 bases from V and 2 bases from J, the junction contained 13 bases not matched to a gene. Germline V gives CDR1 MDHEN, CDR2 SYDVKM. The CDR3 totals 16 residues. CDR3 DNA sequence: TGTGCCAGCAGCTTTCCGGCCTCTAGCGGAACCTACGAGCAGTACTTC. This codes for CASSFPASSGTYEQYF.

This clonotype has a handful of counts. V usage is TRBV14 and J usage is TRBJ2-1; D tentatively reads TRBD1 or TRBD2 (5 bases each). The germline V and J ends were trimmed by 1 base and 2 bases, with 12 bases remaining between them. This CDR3 comprises 16 residues. The germline V gene encodes CDR1 SGHDN and CDR2 FVKESK. This CDR3 reads CASSQVPPGPYNEQFF. The CDR3, as DNA: TGTGCCAGCAGCCAAGTACCCCCGGGGCCCTACAATGAGCAGTTCTTC.

As regards this clonotype: This may arise from a read error, as a much more abundant clone is one base away. Given the absence of the conserved phenylalanine or tryptophan at the CDR3 end, a read error is likely. The chain links TRBV7-2 to TRBJ2-7, with 7 bases lining up with TRBD1. The CDR3 contains 15 residues. V gave up 3 bases and J gave up 3 bases; unmatched junction bases: 8. From germline, CDR1 is SGHTA and CDR2 FQGNSA. For the CDR3, the DNA is TGTGCCAGCAGCTTCCAACCGGGACAGAACTACGAGCAGTACTTA. Translation gives CASSFQPGQNYEQYL.

The rearrangement links TRBV20-1 to TRBJ2-1; D might be TRBD2 (7 bases). The CDR3 consists of 14 residues. V was trimmed by 4 bases and J by 4 bases, leaving 14 bases between them. Germline-derived CDR1 and CDR2 are DFQATT and SNEGSKA (reference sequence). Written as DNA, the CDR3 is TGCAGTGCTACCCTGGGGGGGGCGTACAATGAGCAGTTCTTC. It translates to CSATLGGAYNEQFF.

In this sample, this clonotype turned up many times. The chain recombines TRBV7-2 with TRBJ2-1; tentative D call: TRBD1 (6 bases). Looked up from germline, CDR1 is SGHTA and CDR2 is FQGNSA. CDR3 length equals 13 residues. Trimming took 4 bases from V and 6 from J, leaving 10 bases between them. CDR3 sequence: CASSSRRGNEQFF. CDR3 DNA sequence: TGTGCCAGCAGCTCCCGCAGGGGCAATGAGCAGTTCTTC.

This clonotype was seen more than once but under ten times. This chain joins TRBV20-1 and TRBJ1-5; D gene ambiguous. Germline V gives CDR1 DFQATT, CDR2 SNEGSKA (reference sequence). This CDR3 contains 15 residues. V lost 0 bases to trimming and J lost 9 bases, with 18 bases between them. CDR3 sequence reads: CSARDQSGFRWPQHF. The CDR3 DNA sequence: TGCAGTGCTAGAGATCAAAGTGGGTTTCGGTGGCCCCAGCATTTT.

The chain is built from TRBV4-1 and TRBJ2-7; 9 bases are shared with TRBD1. Germline CDR1 is MGHRA and CDR2 is YSYEKL. V shed 3 bases, J shed 0 bases, and the junction held 12 bases outside the gene matches. The CDR3 sequence is 18 residues long. The CDR3 sequence: CASSHGEFGTGSSYEQYF. For the CDR3, the DNA is TGCGCCAGCAGCCATGGAGAATTTGGGACAGGGAGCTCCTACGAGCAGTACTTC.

The DNA for the CDR3 is TGTGCCAGCAGCTTGATTAAACTGTCGGAGCAGTACTTC. Translated: CASSLIKLSEQYF. The chain carries TRBV7-2 and TRBJ2-7; D remains unclear. CDR1 is SGHTA, CDR2 FQGNSA, per germline. The CDR3 loop spans 13 amino acids. The V end was cut by 3 bases, the J end by 7 bases, with 13 bases between.

V usage is TRBV2 and J usage is TRBJ2-2, with D possibly TRBD2 on 5 matching bases. The CDR3 is 14 residues long. Germline V gives CDR1 SNHLY, CDR2 FYNNEI. The ends were cut back, 10 bases at V and 4 bases at J, with 16 bases in the middle. The DNA of the CDR3 is TGTGCCACCCAGTTTGGAGGCCCCACCGGGGAGCTGTTTTTT. It is translated as CATQFGGPTGELFF. Full variable domain (missing parts from reference TRBV2 and TRBJ2-2): EPEVTQTPSHQVTQMGQEVILRCVPISNHLYFYWYRQILGQKVEFLVSFYNNEISEKSEIFDDQFSVERPDGSNFTLKIRSTKLEDSAMYFCATQFGGPTGELFFGEGSRLTVL.

The rearrangement joins TRBV12-3 or TRBV12-4 to TRBJ2-2; TRBD2 is a possible D gene (6 bases). V was shortened by 3 bases and J by 6 bases, with 8 bases between the two germline ends. This CDR3 has 13 residues. CDR3 sequence: CASSLTSAGELFF. The CDR3 region has the DNA TGTGCCAGCAGTTTGACTAGTGCCGGGGAGCTGTTTTTT.

As to this clonotype: The CDR3 carries no conserved terminal phenylalanine or tryptophan, so it likely arises from a read error. The chain couples TRBV7-8 to TRBJ1-1; 8 bases are a match to TRBD1. This CDR3 is 17 amino acids long. Germline V CDR1 and CDR2: SGHVS, FQNEAQ. CDR3 residues: CASSYGQGEEENTDAFC. The CDR3 DNA reads as TGTGCCAGCAGCTATGGACAGGGAGAAGAGGAGAACACTGACGCTTTCTGT.

This clonotype was seen a few times. The chain joins TRBV7-2 to TRBJ2-2; 7 bases map to TRBD2. The CDR3 covers 16 residues. V dropped 3 bases and J dropped 4; count of bases not matched to a gene: 8. Germline V lookup: CDR1 SGHTA, CDR2 FQGNSA. The CDR3 DNA reads TGTGCCAGCAGCTTCTACCGAGCGGGACCCACCGGGGAGCTGTTTTTT. Its translation: CASSFYRAGPTGELFF.

This sequence joins TRBV7-6 and TRBJ2-2; TRBD2 agrees at 7 bases. After removal of 4 bases from V and 0 bases from J, the junction contained 11 bases not matched to a gene. This CDR3 comprises 18 residues. Germline CDR1 and CDR2: SGHVS and FNYEAQ. As DNA, the CDR3 is TGTGCCAGCAGCTCCCAACTATGGGGGGGTACGAACACCGGGGAGCTGTTTTTT. Translation gives CASSSQLWGGTNTGELFF. Full variable domain (remainder filled in from reference TRBV7-6 and TRBJ2-2): GAGVSQSPRYKVTKRGQDVALRCDPISGHVSLYWYRQALGQGPEFLTYFNYEAQQDKSGLPNDRFSAERPEGSISTLTIQRTEQRDSAMYRCASSSQLWGGTNTGELFFGEGSRLTVL.

V and J are TRBV2 and TRBJ1-2, with unresolved D. Trimming pared 7 bases from V and 2 bases from J, leaving 8 bases between. The CDR3 sequence is 12 residues long. Germline CDR1 reads SNHLY; CDR2 reads FYNNEI. CDR3 residues: CASIGVNYGYTF. The CDR3 coding sequence is TGTGCCAGCATAGGCGTCAACTATGGCTACACCTTC.

The sample holds many counts of this clonotype. V usage is TRBV7-6 and J usage is TRBJ1-1; maybe TRBD1 (5 bases). Germline V gene data show CDR1 as SGHVS and CDR2 as FNYEAQ. There are 15 residues in the CDR3. Trimming shortened V by 2 bases and J by 0 bases, and 10 bases separated the two germline ends. The CDR3 nucleotides are TGTGCCAGCAGCTTAAGCTTAGGGGTGAACACTGAAGCTTTCTTT. Protein: CASSLSLGVNTEAFF.

V usage is TRBV14 and J usage is TRBJ1-2, with TRBD1 matching 8 bases. The CDR3 contains 14 residues. CDR1 is SGHDN and CDR2 is FVKESK in the germline V gene. V was clipped by 4 bases and J by 10 bases; unmatched bases: 11. The CDR3 sequence is CASSPRSSGGDYTF. The CDR3 DNA reads as TGTGCCAGCAGCCCCCGATCGTCAGGGGGCGACTACACCTTC.

About this clonotype itself: A much larger clone is a single base away; this may be a read error. The CDR3 ends on some other residue instead of the conserved phenylalanine or tryptophan, so this is likely a read error. The chain links TRBV7-3 to TRBJ2-1, with D tentatively TRBD2 (5 bases). Germline V lookup: CDR1 SGHTA, CDR2 FQGTGA. The CDR3 covers 18 residues. V shed 0 bases and J shed 1 base, with 16 bases lying between them. CDR3 DNA: TGTGCCAGCAGCTTAACACCTAGCCGGGGAGTTTCCTACAATGAGCAGTTCCTC. It codes for CASSLTPSRGVSYNEQFL.

The chain joins TRBV2 to TRBJ1-4; the D is unclear. CDR3 size: 13 residues. The V end lost 8 bases, the J end lost 0 bases, and 7 bases lay between the germline ends. The germline CDR1 and CDR2 sequences are SNHLY and FYNNEI. CDR3 nucleotide sequence: TGTGCCAGCCACCCCTCAACTAATGAAAAACTGTTTTTT. It translates to CASHPSTNEKLFF.